This entry features one T cell receptor (beta chain) sequence. Germline V lookup: CDR1 SGHTS, CDR2 YDEGEE. V lost 6 bases to trimming and J lost 0 bases, with 19 bases between them. CDR3 size: 16 residues. The sample is drawn from a study of blood T cell repertoires in COVID-19. Study-level information: From the United States, Italy and Spain came samples of acute and convalescent COVID-19.

Methods used by the authors: Nucleated cell number was recorded as an estimate derived from reference gene primer amplification. The assay was immunoSEQ multiplex PCR, and TCRdb's table has in-frame clones only and misses some. Clone size and V and J calls were adopted from that table, with D and trimming inferred from the DNA. The table includes approximately 400,000 clones, roughly 77% detected once. The source material was peripheral blood. The chain combines TRBV5-8 with TRBJ2-7; D may be TRBD2 (5 bases). This sequence was found in a human donor with acute or convalescent COVID-19. The donor label of this sample is uncertain. CDR3 sequence (DNA): TGTGCCAGCACCGAAAAAAAGGGCCGGGGCTCCTACGAGCAGTACTTC. It translates to CASTEKKGRGSYEQYF.